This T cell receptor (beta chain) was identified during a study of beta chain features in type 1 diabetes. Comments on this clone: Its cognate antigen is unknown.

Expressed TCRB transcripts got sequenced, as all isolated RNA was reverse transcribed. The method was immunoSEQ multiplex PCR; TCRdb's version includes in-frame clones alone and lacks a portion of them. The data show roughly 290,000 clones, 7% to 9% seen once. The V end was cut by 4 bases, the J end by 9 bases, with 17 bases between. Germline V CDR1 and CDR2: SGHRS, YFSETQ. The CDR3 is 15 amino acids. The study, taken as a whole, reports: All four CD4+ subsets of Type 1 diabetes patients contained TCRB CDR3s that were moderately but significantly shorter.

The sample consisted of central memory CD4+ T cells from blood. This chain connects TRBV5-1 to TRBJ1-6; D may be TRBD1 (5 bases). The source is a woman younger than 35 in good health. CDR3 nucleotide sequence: TGCGCCAGCAGCCTGGGGGAGGGGATTTTTTCACCCCTCCACTTT. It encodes CASSLGEGIFSPLHF.